The 13 T cell receptor beta chains in this list originate from one sample, sequenced in a study of blood T cell repertoires in COVID-19. Assay: immunoSEQ multiplex PCR; the TCRdb copy retains only in-frame clones and omits some. The sample yields tens of thousands of clones, 70% to 85% seen once. The specimen sequenced was peripheral blood. The receptors shown here come from a man older than 75 with active COVID-19.

This sequence joins TRBV6-2 or TRBV6-3 and TRBJ1-6; 10 nucleotides match TRBD1. CDR1 is MNHEY, CDR2 SVGEGT, per germline. The CDR3 has 14 residues. Losses at the gene ends were 6 bases for V and 9 bases for J; bases not matched to a gene: 5. CDR3 nucleotides: TGTGCCAGCAGCACCGGGACAGGGGTTTCACCCCTCCACTTT. Translation: CASSTGTGVSPLHF.

The chain couples TRBV2 to TRBJ1-5; TRBD1 matches 7 bases. The J segment lost 6 bases and the V segment lost 4 bases, leaving 9 bases of the junction unmatched. Looked up from germline, CDR1 is SNHLY and CDR2 is FYNNEI. The CDR3 is 15 amino acids. The CDR3 region is CASSGVTGNVQPQHF. CDR3 bases: TGTGCCAGCAGTGGTGTGACAGGGAACGTTCAGCCCCAGCATTTT.

This clone turned up a few times. The chain carries TRBV29-1 and TRBJ2-2, with D possibly being TRBD2 (5 bases). CDR3 length: 16 amino acids. From germline, CDR1 is SQVTM and CDR2 ANQGSEA. Trimming shortened V by 1 base and J by 4 bases, and 16 bases separated the two germline ends. CDR3 DNA: TGCAGCGTTGAAGGTCGTCCGGGATGGGGCACCGGGGAGCTGTTTTTT. This sequence encodes CSVEGRPGWGTGELFF.

The chain is built from TRBV6-5 and TRBJ1-1, with 10 bases matching TRBD1. V dropped 4 bases and J dropped 1; count of bases not matched to a gene: 6. The V gene's germline CDR1 is MNHEY and CDR2 SVGAGI. This CDR3 has 16 amino acids. The CDR3 is CASSSGTGVGNTEAFF. DNA of the CDR3: TGTGCCAGCAGTTCCGGGACAGGGGTGGGGAACACTGAAGCTTTCTTT.

This clone was seen a single time. The CDR3 is CASSPLVMNTEAFF. In nucleotides, the CDR3 is TGTGCCAGCAGTCCGTTAGTAATGAACACTGAAGCTTTCTTT. The chain carries TRBV28 and TRBJ1-1; no clear D. Germline V gene lookup returns CDR1 MDHEN and CDR2 SYDVKM. Trimming removed 5 bases at V and 0 bases at J, with 10 bases between. The CDR3 has 14 residues.

The chain recombines TRBV7-3 with TRBJ2-3; no definite D call. Trimming removed 1 base at V and 4 bases at J, with 3 bases between. This CDR3 is 12 amino acids long. In germline, CDR1 is SGHTA, CDR2 FQGTGA. The CDR3 region is CASSLRPDTQYF. CDR3 nucleotide sequence: TGTGCCAGCAGCTTAAGGCCAGATACGCAGTATTTT.

About this clone itself: The identical CDR3 is also encoded by other nucleotide sequences in the sample. The chain combines TRBV7-2 with TRBJ2-5; D uncertain. CDR3 length: 16 amino acids. The V gene lost 5 bases and the J gene lost 1 base, with 17 bases spanning the gap. The germline gives CDR1 SGHTA, CDR2 FQGNSA. CDR3 DNA sequence: TGTGCCAGCAGCCTTTCGATTGTCAGTGGCCAAGAGACCCAGTACTTC. This translates into CASSLSIVSGQETQYF.

The rearrangement uses TRBV6-5 and TRBJ2-5; the match to TRBD2 covers 8 bases. Germline CDR1 reads MNHEY; CDR2 reads SVGAGI. With V trimmed by 6 bases and J by 2 bases, 8 bases remained unmatched. This CDR3 comprises 15 residues. CDR3 nucleotides: TGTGCCAGCAGCCTCACTAGCGGTACTCAAGAGACCCAGTACTTC. This sequence encodes CASSLTSGTQETQYF.

The V gene is TRBV3-1 (or the pseudogene TRBV3-2), the J gene TRBJ2-7; TRBD2 might be the D (6 bases). This CDR3 has 15 residues. Trimming shortened V by 2 bases and J by 2 bases, and 13 bases separated the two germline ends. Germline loops: CDR1 LGHDT, CDR2 YNNKEL (reference sequence). This chain's CDR3 is CASSQNTGSTYEQYF. The CDR3 bases are TGTGCCAGCAGCCAAAACACCGGGAGCACCTACGAGCAGTACTTC.

The chain employs TRBV6-2 or TRBV6-3 and TRBJ1-5, with D hard to call. Germline-derived CDR1 and CDR2 are MNHEY and SVGEGT. The CDR3 extends over 14 amino acids. Trimming removed 3 bases at V and 0 bases at J, with 6 bases between. The CDR3, as DNA: TGTGCCAGCAGTTATTTGAGTAGCAATCAGCCCCAGCATTTT. Its translation: CASSYLSSNQPQHF.

The chain employs TRBV18 and TRBJ2-3, with 10 bases matching TRBD2. In germline, CDR1 is KGHSH, CDR2 LQKENI. CDR3 length: 17 amino acids. Losses at the gene ends were 4 bases for V and 10 bases for J; bases not matched to a gene: 17. In DNA, the CDR3 is TGTGCCAGCTCACAACAGGCACTAGCGGGGAGGCCTGCGGCGCAGTATTTT. This gives the protein CASSQQALAGRPAAQYF.

The V gene is TRBV5-1, the J gene TRBJ2-7, with 8 bases that match TRBD2. Germline CDR1 reads SGHRS; CDR2 reads YFSETQ. After removal of 4 bases from V and 3 bases from J, the junction contained 9 bases not matched to a gene. The CDR3 sequence is 15 residues long. The CDR3 protein is CASSLLQSGSYEQYF. CDR3 nucleotides: TGCGCCAGCAGCCTACTCCAAAGCGGGAGCTACGAGCAGTACTTC.

In nucleotides, the CDR3 is TGTGCCAGCAGCTTATCGCCAGGGCCCGAGCAGTACTTC. Translation: CASSLSPGPEQYF. V is TRBV7-2 and J is TRBJ2-7, with D possibly being TRBD1 (5 bases). CDR1 and CDR2 from the germline V gene are SGHTA and FQGNSA. The CDR3 is 13 residues long. V was trimmed by 2 bases and J by 6 bases, leaving 11 bases between them.